These 18 T cell receptor beta chains came from one sample sequenced in a study of technical replicates of blood from a few donors. Libraries were prepared by immunoSEQ multiplex PCR; TCRdb keeps only in-frame clonotypes and omits some of them. The sample shows 60,000 to 65,000 clones, 90% to 95% of them seen only once. The material sequenced was PBMCs. These receptors originate from a human donor in good health. Some clones in this sample may be carry-over from other donors' samples.

The chain links TRBV27 to TRBJ2-7, with D unclear. CDR1 MNHEY and CDR2 SMNVEV come from the germline V gene (reference sequence). Trimming removed 6 bases at V and 2 bases at J, with 11 bases between. This CDR3 has 13 amino acids. The CDR3 sequence is CASRSTSTYEQYF. In DNA form, the CDR3 reads TGTGCCAGCAGGTCGACATCAACCTACGAGCAGTACTTC.

This chain links TRBV7-3 with TRBJ2-7; D ambiguous. The germline V and J ends were trimmed by 1 base and 3 bases, with 13 bases remaining between them. CDR1 is SGHTA and CDR2 is FQGTGA in the germline V gene. This CDR3 is built from 15 residues. CDR3 coding DNA: TGTGCCAGCAGCTTAATACGTCCAAGAGACTACGAGCAGTACTTC. This gives the protein CASSLIRPRDYEQYF.

The rearrangement uses TRBV9 and TRBJ2-2; TRBD2 matches 14 bases. V was clipped by 2 bases and J by 6 bases; unmatched bases: 12. The CDR3 has 19 amino acids. Germline CDR1 and CDR2: SGDLS and YYNGEE. CDR3 DNA: TGTGCCAGCAGCGTCCCGACTAGCGGGAGGGCCCTCAAGCCCGGGGAGCTGTTTTTT. Its protein is CASSVPTSGRALKPGELFF. Filled out from reference TRBV9 and TRBJ2-2, the complete variable domain reads DSGVTQTPKHLITATGQRVTLRCSPRSGDLSVYWYQQSLDQGLQFLIQYYNGEERAKGNILERFSAQQFPDLHSELNLSSLELGDSALYFCASSVPTSGRALKPGELFFGEGSRLTVL.

The V gene is TRBV5-4, the J gene TRBJ1-2, with TRBD1 matching over 9 bases. The CDR3 consists of 16 residues. Trimming at V came to 3 bases and at J to 1 base, leaving 7 bases not matched to a gene. In germline, CDR1 is SGHNT, CDR2 YYREEE (reference sequence). The CDR3 region is CASSSRGDRDNYGYTF. The CDR3 nucleotides are TGTGCCAGCAGCTCTCGCGGGGACAGGGATAACTATGGCTACACCTTC.

The V call is TRBV4-3, the J call TRBJ2-5, with 7 bases identical to TRBD1. The CDR3 is 15 amino acids. J lost 5 bases, V lost 2 bases, and 8 bases had no gene match. Germline CDR1 and CDR2: LGHNA and YSLEER. This chain's CDR3 is CASSQMTGLWETQYF. DNA of the CDR3: TGCGCCAGCAGCCAAATGACAGGGTTGTGGGAGACCCAGTACTTC.

This chain joins TRBV7-2 and TRBJ1-3; weak D call: TRBD1 (5 bases). Germline lookup yields CDR1 SGHTA and CDR2 FQGNSA. The CDR3 sequence is 15 residues long. The V end lost 5 bases, the J end lost 0 bases, and 11 bases lay between the germline ends. CDR3 sequence reads: CASSPGGFSGNTIYF. CDR3 nucleotides: TGTGCCAGCAGCCCGGGGGGTTTCTCTGGAAACACCATATATTTT.

CDR3 nucleotide sequence: TGTGCCAGCAGCCACGGACAGGGGGCGGGGGAGCTGTTTTTT. As protein: CASSHGQGAGELFF. The J gene is TRBJ2-2, the V gene TRBV7-6, with TRBD1 matching over 11 bases. With 5 bases clipped from V and 8 bases from J, the junction kept 4 bases outside the gene matches. The CDR3 spans 14 residues. In germline, CDR1 is SGHVS, CDR2 FNYEAQ.

The rearrangement uses TRBV5-1 and TRBJ1-2, with 7 bases that match TRBD1. The germline CDR1 and CDR2 sequences are SGHRS and YFSETQ. Trimming cost V 6 bases and J 3 bases; bases outside gene matches: 11. This CDR3 region has 15 residues. CDR3 in amino acids: CASTISEGADYGYTF. The CDR3 DNA sequence: TGCGCCAGCACCATAAGTGAGGGGGCGGACTATGGCTACACCTTC.

The gene calls are TRBV16 and TRBJ2-7; D unresolved. CDR1 and CDR2 (germline): KGHSY, FQNENV. V dropped 1 base and J dropped 0 bases, with 7 bases sitting between them. The CDR3 covers 14 residues. CDR3 region: CASSQLLHSYEQYF. The DNA for the CDR3 is TGTGCCAGCAGCCAATTACTACACTCCTACGAGCAGTACTTC.

The J gene is TRBJ2-7, the V gene TRBV28, with 10 bases fitting TRBD2. Trimming at V came to 6 bases and at J to 2 bases, leaving 1 base not matched to a gene. CDR1 is MDHEN, CDR2 SYDVKM, per germline. The CDR3 spans 13 residues. CDR3 DNA: TGTGCCAGCAGAGCGGGGGGGCCCTACGAGCAGTACTTC. This encodes CASRAGGPYEQYF.

This chain joins TRBV4-3 and TRBJ2-1; 14 bases agree with TRBD2. Trimming took 3 bases from V and 7 from J; bases not matched to a gene: 17. The germline V gene has CDR1 LGHNA and CDR2 YSLEER. The CDR3 totals 20 residues. Here the CDR3 DNA reads TGCGCCAGCAGCCAGGAGAACGGACTAGCGGGGGGTATCTCTATGAATGAGCAGTTCTTC. It translates to CASSQENGLAGGISMNEQFF.

This clone was counted once. Distinct nucleotide sequences in the sample also encode this CDR3. This chain joins TRBV9 and TRBJ2-3, with 10 bases lining up with TRBD2. Germline lookup yields CDR1 SGDLS and CDR2 YYNGEE. The CDR3 loop spans 15 amino acids. V trimming: 0 bases; J trimming: 4 bases; junction bases outside the gene matches: 2. CDR3 DNA sequence: TGTGCCAGCAGCGTAGCGGGGACTAGCGCAGATACGCAGTATTTT. Translating gives CASSVAGTSADTQYF.

J is TRBJ2-2 and V is TRBV12-5, with 11 bases matching TRBD2. V lost 6 bases and J lost 0; bases outside the gene matches: 6. The CDR3 is 17 residues long. Germline values: CDR1 LGHNT, CDR2 FRNRAP. The CDR3 DNA sequence: TGTGCTAGTGGCTCTTGGGGACTAGCGGCGAACACCGGGGAGCTGTTTTTT. This gives the protein CASGSWGLAANTGELFF.

The chain recombines TRBV5-1 with TRBJ2-5; TRBD2 matches at 7 bases. CDR3 length equals 14 residues. Germline V gene lookup returns CDR1 SGHRS and CDR2 YFSETQ. V was clipped by 2 bases and J by 3 bases; unmatched bases: 4. The CDR3: CASSLGTTKETQYF. DNA of the CDR3: TGCGCCAGCAGCTTAGGGACTACGAAAGAGACCCAGTACTTC.

The chain couples TRBV18 to TRBJ1-4; 7 bases are shared with TRBD1. V lost 0 bases, J lost 6 bases, and 4 bases stayed unmatched. The CDR3 extends over 15 amino acids. Germline CDR1 KGHSH, CDR2 LQKENI. CDR3 residues: CASSPPAQGDEKLFF. As DNA, the CDR3 is TGTGCCAGCTCACCACCGGCTCAGGGGGATGAAAAACTGTTTTTT.

The chain has TRBV6-6 and TRBJ1-4; TRBD1 matches 7 bases. V shed 6 bases, J shed 4 bases, and the junction held 5 bases outside the gene matches. Germline assignment: CDR1 MNHNY and CDR2 SVGAGI (reference sequence). CDR3 length: 14 amino acids. CDR3 DNA sequence: TGTGCCAGCAGATCGGACAGGAATAATGAAAAACTGTTTTTT. It specifies CASRSDRNNEKLFF.

The chain recombines TRBV27 with TRBJ2-1; TRBD2 is a possible D gene (5 bases). The CDR3 sequence is 13 residues long. V was shortened by 5 bases and J by 5 bases, with 10 bases between the two germline ends. Germline CDR1 is MNHEY and CDR2 is SMNVEV (reference sequence). The CDR3 is CASSPGLNNEQFF. The CDR3 nucleotides read TGTGCCAGCAGTCCAGGACTGAACAATGAGCAGTTCTTC.

This chain links TRBV10-2 with TRBJ2-7, with 7 bases lining up with TRBD2. Germline lookup yields CDR1 WSHSY and CDR2 SAAADI. CDR3 length: 19 residues. J lost 0 bases, V lost 5 bases, and 19 bases had no gene match. The CDR3 here is CASSSSKFKAGIDSYEQYF. CDR3 nucleotide sequence: TGCGCCAGCAGTTCCTCTAAGTTCAAAGCGGGGATCGACTCCTACGAGCAGTACTTC.